One and the same sample provided the 17 T cell receptor beta chains below, sequenced in a study of radiotherapy plus CTLA-4 blockade in lung cancer. Produced via immunoSEQ multiplex PCR; TCRdb's table is partial and in-frame only. The table lists about 23,000 clones, over 55% of them singletons. Source: peripheral blood, taken from a patient treated with radiotherapy plus ipilimumab. These receptors were obtained from a human donor with non-small cell lung cancer whose response to radiotherapy plus ipilimumab could not be evaluated.

The V and J genes are TRBV5-1 and TRBJ1-4; no clear D gene. Trimming left V 0 bases short and J 5 bases short, with 11 bases between. The germline V gene has CDR1 SGHRS and CDR2 YFSETQ. The CDR3 consists of 15 residues. CDR3 sequence reads: CASSLAPAANEKLFF. As DNA, the CDR3 is TGCGCCAGCAGCTTGGCCCCAGCGGCAAATGAAAAACTGTTTTTT.

This sequence joins TRBV14 and TRBJ1-1; D is unresolved. The germline CDR1 and CDR2 sequences are SGHDN and FVKESK. This CDR3 has 12 amino acids. Between the trimmed V and J ends, which lost 6 bases and 4 bases, there was a span of 9 bases. CDR3 coding DNA: TGTGCCAGCAGTCGTCGGTTCACTGAAGCTTTCTTT. Its translation: CASSRRFTEAFF.

The chain links TRBV6-5 to TRBJ2-5; no clear D gene. The J call may be mistaken, given a closer DNA end match to TRBJ2-7. This CDR3 is 14 amino acids long. The germline CDR1 and CDR2 sequences are MNHEY and SVGAGI. The CDR3 protein is CASSLTPQSYEQYF. CDR3 sequence (DNA): TGTGCCAGCAGTTTGACACCGCAATCCTACGAGCAGTACTTC.

The rearrangement joins TRBV6-5 to TRBJ2-1; TRBD1 matches at 8 bases. Germline CDR1 MNHEY, CDR2 SVGAGI. The CDR3 is 16 amino acids. With 2 bases clipped from V and 7 bases from J, the junction kept 10 bases outside the gene matches. CDR3 loop: CASSYARGQARNEQFF. The CDR3 DNA is TGTGCCAGCAGTTACGCCAGGGGGCAGGCACGGAATGAGCAGTTCTTC.

V gene TRBV6-1 combines with J gene TRBJ2-1; 7 positions agree with TRBD1. With 3 bases clipped from V and 7 bases from J, the junction kept 3 bases outside the gene matches. The CDR3 runs to 13 residues. In germline, CDR1 is MNHNS, CDR2 SASEGT. The CDR3: CASSEDRSNEQFF. The CDR3 bases are TGTGCCAGCAGTGAGGACAGGAGTAATGAGCAGTTCTTC.

The chain has TRBV25-1 and TRBJ2-7, with TRBD1 identical over 8 bases. The CDR3 spans 16 residues. With V trimmed by 5 bases and J by 1 base, 10 bases remained unmatched. Germline V gives CDR1 MGHDK, CDR2 SYGVNS. The CDR3 DNA is TGTGCCAGCAGTTTTGGTCCAGGGGGCTTATCCTACGAGCAGTACTTC. It encodes CASSFGPGGLSYEQYF.

V and J are TRBV5-1 and TRBJ2-1, with 11 bases identical to TRBD2. The germline CDR1 and CDR2 sequences are SGHRS and YFSETQ. CDR3 size: 18 residues. The J segment lost 7 bases and the V segment lost 2 bases, leaving 14 bases of the junction unmatched. The CDR3 nucleotides read TGCGCCAGCAGCTTAGGACCGGGACTAGCGGAGAGTGAGAATGAGCAGTTCTTC. Its protein product is CASSLGPGLAESENEQFF.

The CDR3 region has the DNA TGTGCCAGCAGCTTATTGGTCATCCCGGGGGGTAACTATGGCTACACCTTC. Amino acids: CASSLLVIPGGNYGYTF. This rearrangement joins TRBV7-8 to TRBJ1-2; a possible D gene is TRBD1 (5 bases). Germline CDR1 reads SGHVS; CDR2 reads FQNEAQ. The CDR3 contains 17 residues. The V gene lost 2 bases and the J gene lost 1 base, with 17 bases spanning the gap.

V gene TRBV27 combines with J gene TRBJ2-7; TRBD1 matches at 8 bases. CDR3 length: 15 residues. The ends lost 5 bases at V and 7 bases at J; junction bases unmatched: 13. Looked up from germline, CDR1 is MNHEY and CDR2 is SMNVEV (reference sequence). Here the CDR3 reads CASSTWTGRSREQYF. As DNA, the CDR3 is TGTGCCAGCAGTACCTGGACAGGGAGGTCTCGGGAGCAGTACTTC.

V is TRBV5-4 and J is TRBJ2-1; 12 nucleotides line up with TRBD2. There are 15 residues in the CDR3. Germline CDR1 reads SGHNT; CDR2 reads YYREEE (reference sequence). The V segment lost 0 bases and the J segment 10 bases; nucleotides outside the gene matches: 5. The CDR3 nucleotides are TGTGCCAGCAGCTTGGGGACTAGCGGGACCGGAGAGCAGTTCTTC. Protein sequence: CASSLGTSGTGEQFF.

This clone was observed a handful of times. The gene calls are TRBV19 and TRBJ2-7; D is uncertain. The CDR3 is made up of 13 amino acids. Trimming stripped 8 bases from V and 2 bases from J, with 13 bases between. Per the germline V gene, CDR1 is LNHDA and CDR2 is SQIVND (reference sequence). The CDR3 sequence is CASATASTYEQYF. CDR3 DNA sequence: TGTGCCAGTGCCACAGCTTCAACCTACGAGCAGTACTTC.

The J gene is TRBJ2-5, the V gene TRBV7-6; weak D call: TRBD2 (6 bases). Judging by the DNA end, TRBJ2-7 fits better; the J call may be wrong. From germline, CDR1 is SGHVS and CDR2 FNYEAQ. The CDR3 loop spans 15 amino acids. CDR3 in DNA: TGTGCCAGCAGCTCCTACGCGGGAAGCTCCTACGAGCAGTACTTC. Translated, it gives CASSSYAGSSYEQYF.

V usage is TRBV6-4 and J usage is TRBJ2-1; a possible D gene is TRBD1 (5 bases). The CDR3 totals 16 residues. The V gene's germline CDR1 is MRHNA and CDR2 SNTAGT. V shed 2 bases and J shed 3 bases, with 14 bases lying between them. The CDR3 here is CASSDGVTGLYNEQFF. CDR3 nucleotides: TGTGCCAGCAGTGACGGTGTAACAGGTCTCTACAATGAGCAGTTCTTC.

The gene calls are TRBV7-8 and TRBJ1-2, with TRBD1 matching 11 bases. V dropped 4 bases and J dropped 2; count of bases not matched to a gene: 6. CDR3 length: 16 amino acids. Germline V lookup: CDR1 SGHVS, CDR2 FQNEAQ. CDR3 in amino acids: CASSSAGTGGNYGYTF. CDR3 nucleotides: TGTGCCAGCAGCTCCGCGGGGACAGGGGGAAACTATGGCTACACCTTC.

The V gene is TRBV6-6, the J gene TRBJ2-7; 7 bases line up with TRBD1. The V gene end was trimmed by 5 bases and the J gene end by 6 bases; junction bases not matched to a gene: 7. CDR3 size: 13 residues. Looked up from germline, CDR1 is MNHNY and CDR2 is SVGAGI (reference sequence). The CDR3 sequence is CASSRQGNTEQYF. In DNA, the CDR3 is TGTGCCAGCAGTCGACAGGGAAACACCGAGCAGTACTTC.

This chain uses TRBV5-6 with TRBJ2-1; TRBD1 agrees at 12 bases. V gave up 3 bases and J gave up 8 bases; unmatched junction bases: 9. This CDR3 has 16 amino acids. Germline-derived CDR1 and CDR2 are SGHDT and YYEEEE. The CDR3 is CASSSPGQGARYEQFF. Here the CDR3 DNA reads TGTGCCAGCAGCTCCCCGGGACAGGGGGCGCGCTATGAGCAGTTCTTC. The full variable domain, completed using reference TRBV5-6 and TRBJ2-1, is DAGVTQSPTHLIKTRGQQVTLRCSPKSGHDTVSWYQQALGQGPQFIFQYYEEEERQRGNFPDRFSGHQFPNYSSELNVNALLLGDSALYLCASSSPGQGARYEQFFGPGTRLTVL.

The chain joins TRBV6-1 to TRBJ1-2; 9 bases agree with TRBD1. Germline V gene data show CDR1 as MNHNS and CDR2 as SASEGT. V was clipped by 0 bases and J by 0 bases; unmatched bases: 5. This CDR3 comprises 17 residues. The CDR3 DNA follows: TGTGCCAGCAGTGAAGCTGGGGGACAGGGTTCTAACTATGGCTACACCTTC. This translates into CASSEAGGQGSNYGYTF.